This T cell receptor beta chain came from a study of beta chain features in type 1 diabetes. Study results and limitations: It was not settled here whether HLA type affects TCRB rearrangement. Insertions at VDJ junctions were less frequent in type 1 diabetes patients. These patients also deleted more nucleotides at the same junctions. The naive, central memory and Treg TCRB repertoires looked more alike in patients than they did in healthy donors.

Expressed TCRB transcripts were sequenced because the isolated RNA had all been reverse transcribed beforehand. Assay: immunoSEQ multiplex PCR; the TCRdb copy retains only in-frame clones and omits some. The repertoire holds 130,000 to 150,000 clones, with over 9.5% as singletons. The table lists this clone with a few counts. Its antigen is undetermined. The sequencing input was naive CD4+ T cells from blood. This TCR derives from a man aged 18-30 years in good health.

The CDR3 protein is CATTESSYNSPLHF. The CDR3 coding sequence is TGTGCCACCACAGAGAGCTCCTATAATTCACCCCTCCACTTT. The chain uses TRBV19 and TRBJ1-6, with D hard to call. V lost 10 bases, J lost 0 bases, and 10 bases lay in between. Germline CDR1 and CDR2: LNHDA and SQIVND (reference sequence). The CDR3 is 14 residues long.